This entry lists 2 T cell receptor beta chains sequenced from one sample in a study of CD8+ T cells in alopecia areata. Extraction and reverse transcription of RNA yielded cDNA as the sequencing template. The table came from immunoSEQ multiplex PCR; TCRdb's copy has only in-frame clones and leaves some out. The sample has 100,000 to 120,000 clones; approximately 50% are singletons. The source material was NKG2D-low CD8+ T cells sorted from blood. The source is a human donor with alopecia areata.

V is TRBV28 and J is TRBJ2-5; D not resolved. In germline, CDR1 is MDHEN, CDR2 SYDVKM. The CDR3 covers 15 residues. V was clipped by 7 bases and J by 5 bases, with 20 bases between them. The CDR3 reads CASTLGSAPSETQYF. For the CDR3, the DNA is TGTGCCAGCACCTTGGGATCGGCGCCCTCGGAGACCCAGTACTTC.

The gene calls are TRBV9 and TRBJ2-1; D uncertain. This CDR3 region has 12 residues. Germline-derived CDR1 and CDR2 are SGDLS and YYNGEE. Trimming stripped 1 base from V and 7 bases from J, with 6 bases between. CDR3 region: CASSVSKNEQFF. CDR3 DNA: TGTGCCAGCAGCGTATCTAAGAATGAGCAGTTCTTC.